These 29 T cell receptor beta chains were all obtained from the same sample, sequenced in a study of cytomegalovirus exposure and HLA in healthy donors. Both 60 Vbeta primers and 13 Jbeta primers went into the PCR. Assay used: immunoSEQ multiplex PCR; TCRdb lists only in-frame clones, some missing. The sample includes roughly 90,000 clones, roughly four fifths seen only once; the top ten take more than 3%. Specimen: PBMCs. The receptors derive from a man aged 30 to 39 in good health and CMV-seropositive.

The chain recombines TRBV28 with TRBJ2-2, with D maybe TRBD2 (5 bases). The CDR3 is 16 amino acids. The V gene lost 5 bases and the J gene lost 3 bases, with 16 bases spanning the gap. Looked up from germline, CDR1 is MDHEN and CDR2 is SYDVKM. CDR3: CASSPRGKGHTGELFF. Here the CDR3 DNA reads TGTGCCAGCAGTCCCCGGGGAAAAGGACACACCGGGGAGCTGTTTTTT.

The CDR3 protein is CASSRGGTQQFF. The CDR3 bases are TGTGCCAGCAGCCGAGGCGGGACTCAGCAGTTCTTC. This rearrangement joins TRBV5-6 to TRBJ2-1; a weak D match, TRBD2 (6 bases). The CDR3 contains 12 residues. The V gene lost 4 bases and the J gene lost 11 bases, with 13 bases spanning the gap. The germline CDR1 and CDR2 sequences are SGHDT and YYEEEE.

The V and J genes are TRBV4-1 and TRBJ2-4, with 10 positions matching TRBD1. The germline V gene has CDR1 MGHRA and CDR2 YSYEKL. J was trimmed by 1 base and V by 0 bases; bases with no gene match: 6. This CDR3 contains 18 residues. The CDR3 protein is CASSQDNPGQGAKNIQYF. The CDR3 DNA follows: TGCGCCAGCAGCCAAGACAACCCGGGACAGGGGGCCAAAAACATTCAGTACTTC.

This rearrangement joins TRBV5-1 to TRBJ1-1, with TRBD1 matching 9 bases. V trimming: 4 bases; J trimming: 8 bases; junction bases outside the gene matches: 3. The CDR3 is 12 amino acids. The germline V gene encodes CDR1 SGHRS and CDR2 YFSETQ. The CDR3 DNA sequence: TGCGCCAGCAGCCTGGGACAGGGAGAAGCTTTCTTT. Translating it yields CASSLGQGEAFF.

V and J are TRBV7-2 and TRBJ1-1; D possibly corresponds to TRBD1 (5 bases). Germline CDR1 reads SGHTA; CDR2 reads FQGNSA. The CDR3 totals 15 residues. V was pared by 4 bases and J by 4 bases, with 16 bases between. In nucleotides, the CDR3 is TGTGCCAGCAGCTCCCAGTCCAGGGCGACCACTGAAGCTTTCTTT. Its protein is CASSSQSRATTEAFF.

This clone has just one count. V and J are TRBV7-2 and TRBJ2-7, with D perhaps TRBD2 (6 bases). Per germline, CDR1 SGHTA and CDR2 FQGNSA. This CDR3 has 14 residues. V lost 5 bases to trimming and J lost 4 bases, with 15 bases between them. The CDR3 region has the DNA TGTGCCAGCAGCCCCACACAAGGAGGGTACGAGCAGTACTTC. Translated, it gives CASSPTQGGYEQYF.

This clone was picked up one time. The rearrangement joins TRBV30 to TRBJ2-7, with TRBD1 identical over 8 bases. The ends lost 2 bases at V and 7 bases at J; junction bases unmatched: 22. Germline-derived CDR1 and CDR2 are GTSNPN and SVGIG (reference sequence). The length of the CDR3 is 18 residues. The CDR3 protein is CAWSPRGFGQGLLGEQYF. The CDR3 bases are TGTGCCTGGAGTCCCCGCGGCTTTGGACAGGGACTCCTCGGAGAGCAGTACTTC. Full variable domain (missing parts from reference TRBV30 and TRBJ2-7): SQTIHQWPATLVQPVGSPLSLECTVEGTSNPNLYWYRQAAGRGLQLLFYSVGIGQISSEVPQNLSASRPQDRQFILSSKKLLLSDSGFYLCAWSPRGFGQGLLGEQYFGPGTRLTVT.

This rearrangement joins TRBV5-1 to TRBJ2-1; D is unresolved. The germline V gene encodes CDR1 SGHRS and CDR2 YFSETQ. Deletions cut 0 bases from V and 10 bases from J, with 5 bases between. The CDR3 sequence is 11 residues long. CDR3 sequence reads: CASSLGYEQFF. CDR3 in DNA: TGCGCCAGCAGCTTGGGCTACGAGCAGTTCTTC.

The rearrangement uses TRBV18 and TRBJ2-3; the match to TRBD1 covers 11 bases. V dropped 4 bases and J dropped 0; count of bases not matched to a gene: 3. The CDR3 length is 16 residues. The germline CDR1 and CDR2 sequences are KGHSH and LQKENI. The CDR3 is CASSLDRGRSTDTQYF. The CDR3 nucleotides are TGTGCCAGCTCACTGGACAGGGGGCGGAGCACAGATACGCAGTATTTT.

The chain employs TRBV10-2 and TRBJ2-3, with a weak D call TRBD2 (6 bases). V lost 8 bases and J 0 bases, leaving 9 bases between the germline ends. Germline lookup yields CDR1 WSHSY and CDR2 SAAADI. The CDR3 runs 13 residues. The chain's CDR3 is CASRGLSTDTQYF. DNA for the CDR3: TGCGCCAGCCGGGGACTGAGCACAGATACGCAGTATTTT.

The rearrangement uses TRBV9 and TRBJ2-3; 9 positions agree with TRBD1. V dropped 6 bases and J dropped 0; count of bases not matched to a gene: 5. Germline V gene lookup returns CDR1 SGDLS and CDR2 YYNGEE. The CDR3 contains 15 residues. CDR3 sequence: CASTGTGTSTDTQYF. The DNA for the CDR3 is TGTGCCAGCACCGGGACAGGGACTAGCACAGATACGCAGTATTTT.

V gene TRBV12-5 combines with J gene TRBJ1-3; possible D gene TRBD1, 6 bases. Germline values: CDR1 LGHNT, CDR2 FRNRAP. The CDR3 totals 12 residues. Trimming shortened V by 6 bases and J by 4 bases, and 7 bases separated the two germline ends. The CDR3 region has the DNA TGTGCTAGTGGGGGGACAGGAAACACCATATATTTT. Its translation is CASGGTGNTIYF.

For this clone: The junction differs from germline at one of its ends, possibly a read error. The chain links TRBV10-3 to TRBJ2-5; maybe TRBD1 (6 bases). This CDR3 comprises 12 residues. Germline CDR1 is ENHRY and CDR2 is SYGVKD. CDR3 protein: CAISESKGETDF. The CDR3 coding sequence is TGTGCCATCAGTGAGTCGAAGGGGGAGACGGACTTC.

V gene TRBV25-1 combines with J gene TRBJ2-1; D not resolved. The germline gives CDR1 MGHDK, CDR2 SYGVNS. V gave up 2 bases and J gave up 3 bases, with 8 bases separating them. This CDR3 has 14 amino acids. This chain's CDR3 is CASSEPHSYNEQFF. The CDR3 DNA reads TGTGCCAGCAGTGAACCTCACAGCTACAATGAGCAGTTCTTC.

This clone was counted a single time. This rearrangement joins TRBV15 to TRBJ1-5; the D gene is possibly TRBD1 (5 bases). The V gene lost 0 bases and the J gene lost 4 bases, with 10 bases spanning the gap. The CDR3 spans 15 residues. CDR1 is LNHNV, CDR2 YYDKDF, per germline (reference sequence). The CDR3 DNA reads TGTGCCACCAGCAGAGATTCCGGGGGAAATCAGCCCCAGCATTTT. Translating it yields CATSRDSGGNQPQHF.

V and J are TRBV5-1 and TRBJ2-5; possible D gene TRBD1, 6 bases. Judging by the DNA end, TRBJ2-7 fits better; the J call may be wrong. CDR1 and CDR2 (germline): SGHRS, YFSETQ. The CDR3 has 15 amino acids. CDR3 amino acids: CASSSNRASSYEQYF. DNA for the CDR3: TGCGCCAGCAGCTCCAACAGGGCCAGCTCCTACGAGCAGTACTTC.

The chain recombines TRBV13 with TRBJ2-7; 7 nucleotides match TRBD1. The V gene end was trimmed by 4 bases and the J gene end by 3 bases; junction bases not matched to a gene: 6. The V gene's germline CDR1 is PRHDT and CDR2 FYEKMQ (reference sequence). This CDR3 spans 14 amino acids. The CDR3 region has the DNA TGTGCCAGCAGCTCCGGGACAGCACTCTACGAGCAGTACTTC. Its protein product is CASSSGTALYEQYF.

This clone has just a few counts. Written as DNA, the CDR3 is TGTGCCAGCTTCGCGGGTAACAATCAGCCCCAGCATTTT. This gives the protein CASFAGNNQPQHF. This chain links TRBV6-1 with TRBJ1-5; D is uncertain. V lost 8 bases, J lost 3 bases, and 11 bases lay in between. The CDR3 consists of 13 residues. Germline V lookup: CDR1 MNHNS, CDR2 SASEGT.

The J gene is TRBJ2-5, the V gene TRBV27; 8 positions agree with TRBD2. CDR1 is MNHEY, CDR2 SMNVEV, per germline (reference sequence). The CDR3 runs 13 residues. V trimming: 8 bases; J trimming: 11 bases; junction bases outside the gene matches: 13. CDR3 nucleotide sequence: TGTGCCAGCCGGGGGGGAGGGCCGCAAGAGCAGTACTTC. It encodes CASRGGGPQEQYF.

The V and J genes are TRBV5-1 and TRBJ2-5; 10 positions match TRBD1. CDR3 length equals 14 residues. The germline V gene encodes CDR1 SGHRS and CDR2 YFSETQ. Germline trimming cut 8 bases from V and 5 bases from J; bases unmatched to any gene: 9. CDR3 DNA: TGCGCCAGTACGGAGACAGGGGGCTTGGAGACCCAGTACTTC. This translates into CASTETGGLETQYF. Full variable domain (outside the CDR3, taken from reference TRBV5-1 and TRBJ2-5): KAGVTQTPRYLIKTRGQQVTLSCSPISGHRSVSWYQQTPGQGLQFLFEYFSETQRNKGNFPGRFSGRQFSNSRSEMNVSTLELGDSALYLCASTETGGLETQYFGPGTRLLVL.

This chain uses TRBV30 with TRBJ2-1; weak D call: TRBD2 (5 bases). CDR1 is GTSNPN and CDR2 is SVGIG in the germline V gene (reference sequence). The CDR3 totals 13 residues. Trimming pared 5 bases from V and 6 bases from J, leaving 14 bases between. CDR3 sequence: CAWGAERGNEQFF. CDR3 coding DNA: TGTGCCTGGGGAGCGGAACGGGGCAATGAGCAGTTCTTC.

The CDR3 DNA follows: TGTGCCAGCAGTGTAAGCGTCGCCGGGGAGCTGTTTTTT. Translating it yields CASSVSVAGELFF. The chain links TRBV6-1 to TRBJ2-2; D is ambiguous. Trimming stripped 4 bases from V and 6 bases from J, with 9 bases between. The CDR3 is 13 residues long. The germline gives CDR1 MNHNS, CDR2 SASEGT.

This chain uses TRBV6-5 with TRBJ2-3; 7 positions match TRBD1. Germline V gene data show CDR1 as MNHEY and CDR2 as SVGAGI. Trimming cost V 6 bases and J 0 bases; bases outside gene matches: 6. The CDR3 is 15 amino acids. This CDR3 is CASRRDRASTDTQYF. In DNA, the CDR3 is TGTGCCAGCAGACGCGACAGGGCGAGCACAGATACGCAGTATTTT.

The V gene is TRBV2, the J gene TRBJ1-5; no clear D gene. The CDR3 runs to 13 residues. Germline values: CDR1 SNHLY, CDR2 FYNNEI. Trimming left V 4 bases short and J 6 bases short, with 10 bases between. The CDR3 loop is CASSGRDSQPQHF. The CDR3 coding sequence is TGTGCCAGCAGTGGGAGGGATAGTCAGCCCCAGCATTTT.

The CDR3 sequence is CASSRGLAGGPPYEQYF. CDR3 in DNA: TGCGCCAGCAGCCGGGGACTAGCGGGAGGGCCTCCCTACGAGCAGTACTTC. This chain links TRBV5-1 with TRBJ2-5, with 16 bases matching TRBD2. The J call may not be correct, given that the DNA end is closer to TRBJ2-7. From germline, CDR1 is SGHRS and CDR2 YFSETQ. This CDR3 has 17 amino acids.

This clone occurred a few times. The V gene is TRBV6-5, the J gene TRBJ2-7, with 10 bases matching TRBD1. CDR1 and CDR2 (germline): MNHEY, SVGAGI. This CDR3 is built from 13 residues. J was trimmed by 6 bases and V by 6 bases; bases with no gene match: 5. The CDR3 sequence: CASRGTGAGEQYF. In nucleotides, the CDR3 is TGTGCCAGCAGGGGGACAGGGGCGGGCGAGCAGTACTTC.

The gene calls are TRBV29-1 and TRBJ1-1, with D maybe TRBD1 (6 bases). V was cut by 4 bases and J by 3 bases, with 12 bases left in between. Per the germline V gene, CDR1 is SQVTM and CDR2 is ANQGSEA. This CDR3 contains 13 residues. CDR3 in DNA: TGCAGCGTTGCTGGTCAGGGGTACACTGAAGCTTTCTTT. It yields the protein CSVAGQGYTEAFF.

J is TRBJ2-2 and V is TRBV5-5, with 11 bases lining up with TRBD2. Looked up from germline, CDR1 is SGHKS and CDR2 is YYEKEE (reference sequence). After removal of 4 bases from V and 4 bases from J, the junction contained 6 bases not matched to a gene. CDR3 length equals 16 residues. DNA for the CDR3: TGTGCCAGCAGCATTCTAGCGGGAGGCGGCACCGGGGAGCTGTTTTTT. Its translation is CASSILAGGGTGELFF. The whole variable domain, remainder taken from reference TRBV5-5 and TRBJ2-2, is DAGVTQSPTHLIKTRGQQVTLRCSPISGHKSVSWYQQVLGQGPQFIFQYYEKEERGRGNFPDRFSARQFPNYSSELNVNALLLGDSALYLCASSILAGGGTGELFFGEGSRLTVL.

This clone was detected only a few times. The junction and the germline gene differ at one end; a read error may be behind it. V usage is TRBV5-6 and J usage is TRBJ2-7; D is uncertain. In germline, CDR1 is SGHDT, CDR2 YYEEEE. The CDR3 loop spans 10 amino acids. The chain's CDR3 is CASSLIDTWF. In DNA, the CDR3 is TGTGCCAGCAGCTTGATAGACACGTGGTTC.